The rows below give T cell receptor beta chains drawn from one sample of a study of T cell repertoires in cytomegalovirus infection. These receptors' antigens are unknown. MiXCR, applied by TCRdb to the reads, yields one record per CDR3 protein. The repertoire holds about 7,500 distinct CDR3 sequences, with less than 70% as singletons. The sequencing sample was made of PBMCs, sequenced either directly or after in vitro stimulation (not recorded which). The source of these receptors is a human donor in good health (CMV status not recorded). Some clones in this sample may be carry-over from other donors' samples. Both conserved end residues are part of each CDR3. The order of the fields is clone size, V gene, D gene, J gene, CDR3 DNA, CDR3 protein. A D gene is named only where the DNA matches it firmly. A clone size is listed for some rows: how often the clone was seen (once, few, many), or a class if it is expanded.

abundance: .
v_gene: TRBV28
d_gene: .
j_gene: TRBJ2-2
CDR3nt: TGTTCCATCGTCACCACGAGACCGGTGGCCGGGGAGCTGTTTTTT
CDR3aa: CSIVTTRPVAGELFF

abundance: .
v_gene: TRBV4-1
d_gene: .
j_gene: TRBJ2-7
CDR3nt: TGTGCCAGGGGGGGAGGAGAGCAGTACTTC
CDR3aa: CARGGGEQYF

abundance: .
v_gene: TRBV5-1
d_gene: .
j_gene: TRBJ2-2
CDR3nt: TGCGCCAGCAGCTTGGCCTCGTTGGACGGGGGCTACACCGGGGAGCTGTTTTTT
CDR3aa: CASSLASLDGGYTGELFF

abundance: few
v_gene: TRBV6-6
d_gene: .
j_gene: TRBJ1-1
CDR3nt: TGTGCCAGCAGCGGACCGACGCAGGGTAGGACTGAAGCTTTCTTT
CDR3aa: CASSGPTQGRTEAFF

abundance: .
v_gene: TRBV5-5
d_gene: .
j_gene: TRBJ1-1
CDR3nt: TGTGCCAGCACCGTGGGCAGGGAAGCGTTGTTT
CDR3aa: CASTVGREALF

abundance: .
v_gene: TRBV12-3/TRBV12-4
d_gene: TRBD1
j_gene: TRBJ2-5
CDR3nt: TGTGCCAGCAGTTTATGGAGAACGGGACAGGGGGAGACCCAGTACTTC
CDR3aa: CASSLWRTGQGETQYF

abundance: .
v_gene: TRBV5-4
d_gene: .
j_gene: TRBJ2-2
CDR3nt: TGTGCCAGCAGCCAGGGGATCGAGAACACCGGGGAGCTGTTTTTT
CDR3aa: CASSQGIENTGELFF

abundance: once
v_gene: TRBV12-5
d_gene: .
j_gene: TRBJ2-1
CDR3nt: TGTGCTAGTGGTTTGGTATCGGTAAGAGTGTCCGTCCCCTACAATGAGCAGTTCTTC
CDR3aa: CASGLVSVRVSVPYNEQFF

abundance: .
v_gene: TRBV7-4
d_gene: TRBD1
j_gene: TRBJ2-5
CDR3nt: TGTGCCAGCAGCTTAGAGATCAGGGGGCAAGTAGAGACCCAGTACTTC
CDR3aa: CASSLEIRGQVETQYF

abundance: once
v_gene: TRBV27
d_gene: TRBD2
j_gene: TRBJ2-1
CDR3nt: TGTGCCAGCAGGCAAGGAGCGGGAGGAGTCTACAAGGAGAAGTTCTTC
CDR3aa: CASRQGAGGVYKEKFF